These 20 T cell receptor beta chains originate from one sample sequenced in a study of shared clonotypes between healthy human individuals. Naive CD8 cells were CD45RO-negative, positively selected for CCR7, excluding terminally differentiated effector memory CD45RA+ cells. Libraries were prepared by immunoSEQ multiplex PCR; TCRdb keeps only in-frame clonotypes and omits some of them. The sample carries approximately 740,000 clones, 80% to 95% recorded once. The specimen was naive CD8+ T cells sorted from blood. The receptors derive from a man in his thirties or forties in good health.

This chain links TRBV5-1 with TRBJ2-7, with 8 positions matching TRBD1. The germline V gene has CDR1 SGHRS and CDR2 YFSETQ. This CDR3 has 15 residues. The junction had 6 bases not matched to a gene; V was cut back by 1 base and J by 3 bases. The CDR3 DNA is TGCGCCAGCAGCTTGTCCGGGACAGGTGGCTACGAGCAGTACTTC. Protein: CASSLSGTGGYEQYF.

For the CDR3, the DNA is TGTGCCAGCAGGCTAGCCCCCTCAGCGGGAGGTACCTACGAGCAGTACTTC. It specifies CASRLAPSAGGTYEQYF. V gene TRBV28 combines with J gene TRBJ2-7; 9 bases are a match to TRBD2. In germline, CDR1 is MDHEN, CDR2 SYDVKM. The CDR3 loop spans 17 amino acids. Trimming cost V 6 bases and J 2 bases; bases outside gene matches: 14.

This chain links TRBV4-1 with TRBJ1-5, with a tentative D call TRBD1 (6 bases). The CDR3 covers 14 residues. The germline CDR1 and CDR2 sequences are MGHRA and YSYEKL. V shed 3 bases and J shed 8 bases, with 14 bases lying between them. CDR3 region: CASSHSGEWEPQHF. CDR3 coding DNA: TGCGCCAGCAGCCATTCAGGGGAGTGGGAGCCCCAGCATTTT.

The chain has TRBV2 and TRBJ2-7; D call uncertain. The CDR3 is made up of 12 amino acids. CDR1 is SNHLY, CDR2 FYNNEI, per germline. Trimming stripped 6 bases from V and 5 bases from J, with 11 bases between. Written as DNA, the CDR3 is TGTGCCAGCAGGGGTTCCGTGGACGAGCAGTACTTC. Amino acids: CASRGSVDEQYF.

CDR3 in DNA: TGTGCCAGCAGTGAATTGGGCAGTGGGGAGAATCAGCCCCAGCATTTT. Its protein product is CASSELGSGENQPQHF. The chain couples TRBV2 to TRBJ1-5; no clear D. The CDR3 runs to 16 residues. Trimming removed 2 bases from V and 4 bases from J, with 15 bases in between. Germline V CDR1 and CDR2: SNHLY, FYNNEI.

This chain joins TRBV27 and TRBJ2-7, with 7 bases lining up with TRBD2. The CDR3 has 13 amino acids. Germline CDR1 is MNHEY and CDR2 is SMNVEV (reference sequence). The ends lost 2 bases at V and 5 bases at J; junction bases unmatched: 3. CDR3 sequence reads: CASSLGGEDEQYF. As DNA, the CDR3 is TGTGCCAGCAGTTTAGGGGGGGAAGACGAGCAGTACTTC.

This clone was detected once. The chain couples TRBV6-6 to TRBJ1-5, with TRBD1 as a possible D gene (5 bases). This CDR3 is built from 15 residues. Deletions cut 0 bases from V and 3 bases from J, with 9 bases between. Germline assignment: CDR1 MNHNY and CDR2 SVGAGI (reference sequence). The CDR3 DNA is TGTGCCAGCAGTTACTCGGGGGGGAACAATCAGCCCCAGCATTTT. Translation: CASSYSGGNNQPQHF.

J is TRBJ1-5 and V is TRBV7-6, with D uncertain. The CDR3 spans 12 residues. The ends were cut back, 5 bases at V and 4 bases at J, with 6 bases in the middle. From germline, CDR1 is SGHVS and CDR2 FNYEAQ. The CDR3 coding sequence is TGTGCCAGCAGCCTACTAAATCAGCCCCAGCATTTT. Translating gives CASSLLNQPQHF.

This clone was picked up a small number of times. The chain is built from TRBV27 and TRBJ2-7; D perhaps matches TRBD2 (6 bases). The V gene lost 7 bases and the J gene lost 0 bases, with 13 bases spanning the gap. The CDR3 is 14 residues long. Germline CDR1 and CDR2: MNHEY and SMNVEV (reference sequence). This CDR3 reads CASTRSGSSYEQYF. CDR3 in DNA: TGTGCCAGCACCCGTAGCGGTAGCTCCTACGAGCAGTACTTC.

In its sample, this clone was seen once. The CDR3 nucleotides read TGTGCCAGCAGTGAGACTTCGCTGTCACGTACTACCGAAGCTTTCTTT. This translates into CASSETSLSRTTEAFF. V usage is TRBV2 and J usage is TRBJ1-1; D gene uncertain. V lost 3 bases to trimming and J lost 8 bases, with 22 bases between them. The CDR3 totals 16 residues. The germline V gene has CDR1 SNHLY and CDR2 FYNNEI. The full variable domain, completed using reference TRBV2 and TRBJ1-1, is EPEVTQTPSHQVTQMGQEVILRCVPISNHLYFYWYRQILGQKVEFLVSFYNNEISEKSEIFDDQFSVERPDGSNFTLKIRSTKLEDSAMYFCASSETSLSRTTEAFFGQGTRLTVV.

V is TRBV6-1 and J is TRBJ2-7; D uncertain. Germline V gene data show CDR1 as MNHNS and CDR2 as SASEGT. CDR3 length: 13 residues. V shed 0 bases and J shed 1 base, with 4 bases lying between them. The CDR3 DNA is TGTGCCAGCAGTGAAGCAGGTTCCTACGAGCAGTACTTC. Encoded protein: CASSEAGSYEQYF.

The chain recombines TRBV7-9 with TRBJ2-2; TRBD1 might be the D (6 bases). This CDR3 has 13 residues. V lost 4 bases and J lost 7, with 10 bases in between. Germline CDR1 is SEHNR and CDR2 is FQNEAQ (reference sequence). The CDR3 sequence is CASSSDRRGELFF. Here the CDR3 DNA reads TGTGCCAGCAGCTCGGACAGACGCGGGGAGCTGTTTTTT.

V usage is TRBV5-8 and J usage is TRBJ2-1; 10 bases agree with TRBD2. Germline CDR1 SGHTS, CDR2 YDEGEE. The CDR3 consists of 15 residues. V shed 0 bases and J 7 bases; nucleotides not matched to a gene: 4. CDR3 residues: CASSLASGSLNEQFF. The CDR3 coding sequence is TGTGCCAGCAGCTTGGCTAGCGGGAGTCTGAATGAGCAGTTCTTC.

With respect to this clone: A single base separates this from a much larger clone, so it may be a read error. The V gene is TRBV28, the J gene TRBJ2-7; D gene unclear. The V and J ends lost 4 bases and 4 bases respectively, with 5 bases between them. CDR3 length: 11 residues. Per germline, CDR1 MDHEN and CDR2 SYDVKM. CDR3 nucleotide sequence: TGTGCCAGCAGTTCCGAATACGAGCAGTACTTC. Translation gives CASSSEYEQYF.

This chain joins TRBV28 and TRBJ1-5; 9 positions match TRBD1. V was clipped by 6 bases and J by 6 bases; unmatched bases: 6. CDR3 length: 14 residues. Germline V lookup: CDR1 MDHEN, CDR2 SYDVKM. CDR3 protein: CASSTIQGAQPQHF. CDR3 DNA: TGTGCCAGCAGCACAATACAGGGGGCTCAGCCCCAGCATTTT. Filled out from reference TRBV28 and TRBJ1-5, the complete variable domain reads DVKVTQSSRYLVKRTGEKVFLECVQDMDHENMFWYRQDPGLGLRLIYFSYDVKMKEKGDIPEGYSVSREKKERFSLILESASTNQTSMYLCASSTIQGAQPQHFGDGTRLSIL.

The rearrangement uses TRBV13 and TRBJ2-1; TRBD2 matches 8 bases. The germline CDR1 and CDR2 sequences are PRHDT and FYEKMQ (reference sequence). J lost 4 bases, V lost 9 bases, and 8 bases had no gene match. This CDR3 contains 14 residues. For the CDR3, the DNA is TGTGCCAGTCGATTGCAGCGGGAGTACAATGAGCAGTTCTTC. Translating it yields CASRLQREYNEQFF.

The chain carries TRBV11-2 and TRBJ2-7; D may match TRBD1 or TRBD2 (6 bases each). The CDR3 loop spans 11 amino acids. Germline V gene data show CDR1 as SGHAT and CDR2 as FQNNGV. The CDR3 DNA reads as TGTGCGGAAGGAGGGGGGTTTGGGCAGTACTTC. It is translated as CAEGGGFGQYF.

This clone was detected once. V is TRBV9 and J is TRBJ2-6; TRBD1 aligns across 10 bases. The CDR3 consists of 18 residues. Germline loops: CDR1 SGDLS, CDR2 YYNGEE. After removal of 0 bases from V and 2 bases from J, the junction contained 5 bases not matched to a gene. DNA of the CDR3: TGTGCCAGCAGCGTAGTCCGGGACAGGGGTACTGGGGCCAACGTCCTGACTTTC. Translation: CASSVVRDRGTGANVLTF.

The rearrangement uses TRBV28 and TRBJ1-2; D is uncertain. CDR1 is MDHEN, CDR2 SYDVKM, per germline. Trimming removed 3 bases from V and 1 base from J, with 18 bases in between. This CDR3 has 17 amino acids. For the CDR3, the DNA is TGTGCCAGCAGTTTTGGATTCGTGTCGGACCGTAACTATGGCTACACCTTC. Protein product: CASSFGFVSDRNYGYTF.

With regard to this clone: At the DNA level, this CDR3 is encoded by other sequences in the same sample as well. The CDR3 DNA reads as TGTGCCAGCAGTTTATCAGCGGGAGGGTACGAGCAGTACTTC. This sequence encodes CASSLSAGGYEQYF. This chain links TRBV27 with TRBJ2-7, with 10 bases aligning to TRBD2. The CDR3 runs 14 residues. V was clipped by 0 bases and J by 4 bases; unmatched bases: 0. CDR1 and CDR2 (germline): MNHEY, SMNVEV (reference sequence).